Following are 7 T cell receptor beta chains from one sample sequenced in a study of STAT3 mutations in large granular lymphocyte leukemia. General observations from the study: Every T-LGLL patient had at least one immunodominant TCRbeta clonotype.

The table came from immunoSEQ multiplex PCR; TCRdb's copy has only in-frame clones and leaves some out. The repertoire has some 30,000 clones, 70% to 80% of them found once; the top ten carry around 28%. No antigens are known for them. Sequenced material: peripheral blood mononuclear cells. All receptors derive from a woman between 45 and 65 years old with T-cell large granular lymphocyte leukemia. Some clones in this sample may be carry-over from other donors' samples.

The rearrangement links TRBV2 to TRBJ2-7, with D possibly being TRBD2 (6 bases). The CDR3 spans 14 residues. In germline, CDR1 is SNHLY, CDR2 FYNNEI. The V end lost 5 bases, the J end lost 3 bases, and 14 bases lay between the germline ends. CDR3: CASSIVRGNYEQYF. CDR3 DNA: TGTGCCAGCAGTATTGTCCGGGGGAACTACGAGCAGTACTTC.

This chain uses TRBV28 with TRBJ1-4, with D possibly matching TRBD1 (5 bases). This CDR3 is 15 amino acids long. With 2 bases removed from V and 3 bases from J, the gap between germline ends came to 10 bases. CDR1 is MDHEN, CDR2 SYDVKM, per germline. CDR3 DNA: TGTGCCAGCAGTTTAGGGGGATCAGCTAATGAAAAACTGTTTTTT. Its protein product is CASSLGGSANEKLFF.

The gene calls are TRBV27 and TRBJ2-7, with D uncertain. The CDR3 loop spans 11 amino acids. The V and J ends lost 7 bases and 7 bases respectively, with 11 bases between them. Germline CDR1 is MNHEY and CDR2 is SMNVEV (reference sequence). CDR3 sequence (DNA): TGTGCCAGCACAACAAGGATGGAGCAGTACTTC. Amino acids: CASTTRMEQYF.

The chain links TRBV7-9 to TRBJ2-1; maybe TRBD2 (6 bases). This CDR3 has 15 residues. Looked up from germline, CDR1 is SEHNR and CDR2 is FQNEAQ (reference sequence). Deletions cut 5 bases from V and 0 bases from J, with 11 bases between. In DNA form, the CDR3 reads TGTGCCAGCAGCGTTAGCGGTAGCTCCTACAATGAGCAGTTCTTC. Translated: CASSVSGSSYNEQFF. The whole variable domain, remainder taken from reference TRBV7-9 and TRBJ2-1, is DTGVSQNPRHKITKRGQNVTFRCDPISEHNRLYWYRQTLGQGPEFLTYFQNEAQLEKSRLLSDRFSAERPKGSFSTLEIQRTEQGDSAMYLCASSVSGSSYNEQFFGPGTRLTVL.

The J gene is TRBJ2-1, the V gene TRBV18; D may be TRBD1 (5 bases). The CDR3 length is 12 residues. The germline V and J ends were trimmed by 3 bases and 12 bases, with 12 bases remaining between them. Germline V gives CDR1 KGHSH, CDR2 LQKENI. CDR3 region: CASSPQGSMQFF. CDR3 nucleotide sequence: TGTGCCAGCTCACCTCAGGGTTCCATGCAGTTCTTC.

This clone was seen a handful of times. Germline is not matched at one junction end, which may reflect a read error. The V gene is TRBV6-6, the J gene TRBJ2-1; 8 nucleotides match TRBD2. The CDR3 runs to 12 residues. The V gene's germline CDR1 is MNHNY and CDR2 SVGAGI (reference sequence). The CDR3 DNA follows: TGTGCCAGCAGTTTCCCCGGGATAGCGGGGATCTTC. This sequence encodes CASSFPGIAGIF.

The J gene is TRBJ2-2, the V gene TRBV19; weak D call: TRBD1 (5 bases). The germline V gene has CDR1 LNHDA and CDR2 SQIVND (reference sequence). Trimming took off 3 bases at V and 9 bases at J, with 14 bases between the two ends. The CDR3 totals 14 residues. The CDR3 sequence: CASSMGLTYRELFF. The CDR3 coding sequence is TGTGCCAGTAGTATGGGGCTGACGTACCGGGAGCTGTTTTTT. The whole variable domain, remainder taken from reference TRBV19 and TRBJ2-2, is DGGITQSPKYLFRKEGQNVTLSCEQNLNHDAMYWYRQDPGQGLRLIYYSQIVNDFQKGDIAEGYSVSREKKESFPLTVTSAQKNPTAFYLCASSMGLTYRELFFGEGSRLTVL.